The 27 T cell receptor beta chains below all came from one sample that was sequenced in a study of blood T cell repertoires in COVID-19. The method was immunoSEQ multiplex PCR; TCRdb's version includes in-frame clones alone and lacks a portion of them. The sample has nearly 90,000 clones, 75% to 90% seen once. The sequencing input was peripheral blood. Source of these receptors: an elderly man with acute or convalescent COVID-19.

This chain connects TRBV4-1 to TRBJ1-6; a weak D match, TRBD1 (5 bases). The CDR3 sequence is 18 residues long. Germline values: CDR1 MGHRA, CDR2 YSYEKL. Trimming took 0 bases from V and 8 from J, leaving 20 bases between them. The CDR3 DNA follows: TGCGCCAGCAGCCAAGAGTCCGGGGGACCACTAAGAGATTCACCCCTCCACTTT. Its protein is CASSQESGGPLRDSPLHF.

J is TRBJ1-1 and V is TRBV7-2, with D uncertain. V was pared by 8 bases and J by 2 bases, with 12 bases between. CDR1 is SGHTA and CDR2 is FQGNSA in the germline V gene. This CDR3 region has 13 residues. This CDR3 is CASGLPFNTEAFF. The DNA for the CDR3 is TGTGCCAGCGGCCTCCCGTTTAACACTGAAGCTTTCTTT. Full variable domain (outside the CDR3, taken from reference TRBV7-2 and TRBJ1-1): GAGVSQSPSNKVTEKGKDVELRCDPISGHTALYWYRQSLGQGLEFLIYFQGNSAPDKSGLPSDRFSAERTGGSVSTLTIQRTQQEDSAVYLCASGLPFNTEAFFGQGTRLTVV.

The gene calls are TRBV28 and TRBJ2-1; D gene uncertain. The germline V gene encodes CDR1 MDHEN and CDR2 SYDVKM. Trimming removed 4 bases from V and 4 bases from J, with 14 bases in between. The CDR3 consists of 15 residues. Here the CDR3 reads CASSSTEFVYNEQFF. DNA for the CDR3: TGTGCCAGCAGTTCGACGGAGTTCGTATACAATGAGCAGTTCTTC.

This chain uses TRBV19 with TRBJ1-1; 7 nucleotides match TRBD1. The V gene's germline CDR1 is LNHDA and CDR2 SQIVND (reference sequence). The CDR3 length is 14 residues. J was trimmed by 4 bases and V by 7 bases; bases with no gene match: 9. CDR3 coding DNA: TGTGCCAGTACCATCAGGGGGGCGACCACTGAAGCTTTCTTT. This sequence encodes CASTIRGATTEAFF.

This clone was recorded once. The chain employs TRBV9 and TRBJ2-2; a possible D gene is TRBD2 (5 bases). The germline V gene has CDR1 SGDLS and CDR2 YYNGEE. The V end lost 4 bases, the J end lost 4 bases, and 8 bases lay between the germline ends. There are 13 residues in the CDR3. CDR3 coding DNA: TGTGCCAGCAGCCTCAGCGGCACCGGGGAGCTGTTTTTT. This encodes CASSLSGTGELFF.

This chain joins TRBV19 and TRBJ2-5; D might be TRBD1 (6 bases). The V gene lost 7 bases and the J gene lost 3 bases, with 12 bases spanning the gap. The CDR3 is made up of 13 amino acids. Per the germline V gene, CDR1 is LNHDA and CDR2 is SQIVND (reference sequence). This CDR3 is CASNGQFEETQYF. CDR3 DNA: TGTGCCAGTAATGGACAGTTTGAAGAGACCCAGTACTTC.

The rearrangement links TRBV5-4 to TRBJ2-2; D might be TRBD1 (6 bases). The germline V and J ends were trimmed by 0 bases and 1 base, with 7 bases remaining between them. The CDR3 is made up of 15 amino acids. CDR1 is SGHNT and CDR2 is YYREEE in the germline V gene (reference sequence). The chain's CDR3 is CASSLGQENTGELFF. DNA of the CDR3: TGTGCCAGCAGCTTGGGACAGGAGAACACCGGGGAGCTGTTTTTT.

V usage is TRBV28 and J usage is TRBJ2-3; 8 nucleotides line up with TRBD1. The CDR3 consists of 14 residues. Germline-derived CDR1 and CDR2 are MDHEN and SYDVKM. V gave up 3 bases and J gave up 3 bases; unmatched junction bases: 2. The CDR3 nucleotides are TGTGCCAGCAGTTTCAGGGGGCGGACAGATACGCAGTATTTT. Its protein is CASSFRGRTDTQYF.

The CDR3 sequence is CASSKLAGAPRAGELFF. The CDR3 DNA is TGTGCCAGTAGTAAATTAGCGGGAGCGCCGCGGGCCGGGGAGCTGTTTTTT. The V and J genes are TRBV19 and TRBJ2-2; TRBD2 aligns across 9 bases. The CDR3 spans 17 residues. J was trimmed by 6 bases and V by 4 bases; bases with no gene match: 12. Germline V CDR1 and CDR2: LNHDA, SQIVND (reference sequence).

The V and J genes are TRBV19 and TRBJ1-5; 8 bases align to TRBD1. Germline V CDR1 and CDR2: LNHDA, SQIVND (reference sequence). V dropped 5 bases and J dropped 0; count of bases not matched to a gene: 6. The CDR3 contains 16 residues. The CDR3 region has the DNA TGTGCCAGTAGTCTACAGGGGGTAGGTAGCAATCAGCCCCAGCATTTT. It translates to CASSLQGVGSNQPQHF.

The V call is TRBV5-1, the J call TRBJ1-2; no clear D gene. Germline loops: CDR1 SGHRS, CDR2 YFSETQ. The V end lost 4 bases, the J end lost 9 bases, and 19 bases lay between the germline ends. The CDR3 has 14 residues. The CDR3 DNA follows: TGCGCCAGCAGCCTGCCAGACAAGAAAGCTAGCTACACCTTC. This codes for CASSLPDKKASYTF.

V is TRBV28 and J is TRBJ1-2, with D possibly TRBD1 on 5 matching bases. This CDR3 region has 14 residues. Between the trimmed V and J ends, which lost 10 bases and 5 bases, there was a span of 20 bases. The germline CDR1 and CDR2 sequences are MDHEN and SYDVKM. CDR3 coding DNA: TGTGCCATCGTTGGGGGGGGATCCAGGTATGGCTACACCTTC. Amino acid sequence: CAIVGGGSRYGYTF.

The rearrangement joins TRBV6-5 to TRBJ1-1; 7 positions match TRBD1. This CDR3 has 13 amino acids. The germline gives CDR1 MNHEY, CDR2 SVGAGI. V was pared by 5 bases and J by 5 bases, with 5 bases of the junction left unmatched. The CDR3 nucleotides are TGTGCCAGCAGTAAACAGGGGAGGACTGAAGCTTTCTTT. Translated: CASSKQGRTEAFF.

CDR3 in amino acids: CASSYSSMDRGFNTEAFF. CDR3 DNA sequence: TGTGCCAGCAGTTACTCCTCGATGGACAGGGGGTTCAACACTGAAGCTTTCTTT. The rearrangement joins TRBV6-2 or TRBV6-3 to TRBJ1-1; 10 bases map to TRBD1. V was pared by 0 bases and J by 2 bases, with 9 bases of the junction left unmatched. This CDR3 has 18 residues. Germline CDR1 MNHEY, CDR2 SVGEGT.

The CDR3 protein is CASSPTSQGQGYTF. For the CDR3, the DNA is TGTGCCAGCTCACCCACTTCCCAGGGGCAGGGCTACACCTTC. J is TRBJ1-2 and V is TRBV18; D might be TRBD1 (6 bases). Germline lookup yields CDR1 KGHSH and CDR2 LQKENI. This CDR3 region has 14 residues. V lost 3 bases, J lost 8 bases, and 16 bases lay in between.

The chain uses TRBV4-3 and TRBJ2-1; TRBD2 agrees at 7 bases. The CDR3 contains 15 residues. Germline CDR1 and CDR2: LGHNA and YSLEER. V lost 3 bases to trimming and J lost 0 bases; unmatched junction nucleotides: 2. The CDR3 loop reads CASSHGGSSYNEQFF. CDR3 coding DNA: TGCGCCAGCAGCCACGGCGGGAGCTCCTACAATGAGCAGTTCTTC.

In this sample, this clone turned up a few times. V usage is TRBV18 and J usage is TRBJ1-6, with D possibly matching TRBD1 (5 bases). The CDR3 runs 13 residues. Germline lookup yields CDR1 KGHSH and CDR2 LQKENI. V lost 2 bases, J lost 9 bases, and 8 bases lay in between. The CDR3 sequence is CASSPTGGSPLHF. The CDR3 nucleotides read TGTGCCAGCTCACCAACAGGCGGTTCACCCCTCCACTTT.

V gene TRBV27 combines with J gene TRBJ1-2; no clear D. CDR3 length: 15 residues. V was trimmed by 3 bases and J by 0 bases, leaving 11 bases between them. The germline gives CDR1 MNHEY, CDR2 SMNVEV (reference sequence). The CDR3 is CASSFSGITNYGYTF. CDR3 DNA: TGTGCCAGCAGTTTTTCTGGCATAACTAACTATGGCTACACCTTC.

V and J are TRBV11-1 and TRBJ1-4; the D gene is possibly TRBD1 (5 bases). Germline lookup yields CDR1 SGHAT and CDR2 FQDESV (reference sequence). Trimming removed 4 bases at V and 5 bases at J, with 8 bases between. The CDR3 consists of 13 residues. The CDR3 is CASSSTENEKLFF. The CDR3 coding sequence is TGTGCCAGCAGCTCGACAGAGAATGAAAAACTGTTTTTT.

The CDR3 DNA reads as TGTGCCAGCAGTCGAGGCGGGACAGGAGCCTACGAGCAGTACTTC. As protein: CASSRGGTGAYEQYF. The chain uses TRBV6-6 and TRBJ2-7; 8 nucleotides align to TRBD1. The CDR3 is 15 residues long. After removal of 5 bases from V and 2 bases from J, the junction contained 8 bases not matched to a gene. Germline CDR1 MNHNY, CDR2 SVGAGI (reference sequence).

The V and J genes are TRBV6-5 and TRBJ1-2; 8 bases fit TRBD1. The V gene's germline CDR1 is MNHEY and CDR2 SVGAGI. The J segment lost 4 bases and the V segment lost 5 bases, leaving 6 bases of the junction unmatched. The CDR3 sequence is 14 residues long. The CDR3 DNA sequence: TGTGCCAGCAGTAAGACAGGGGCACCCTATGGCTACACCTTC. It specifies CASSKTGAPYGYTF.

The rearrangement uses TRBV13 and TRBJ1-6; D unresolved. Germline V lookup: CDR1 PRHDT, CDR2 FYEKMQ (reference sequence). This CDR3 is 14 amino acids long. Trimming removed 2 bases from V and 10 bases from J, with 12 bases in between. In nucleotides, the CDR3 is TGTGCCAGCAGCTTATCTTACAGTGACTCACCCCTCCACTTT. Protein: CASSLSYSDSPLHF.

This clone appeared a single time. This chain uses TRBV19 with TRBJ1-1; D call uncertain. CDR1 LNHDA and CDR2 SQIVND come from the germline V gene (reference sequence). This CDR3 has 14 amino acids. V was shortened by 6 bases and J by 6 bases, with 17 bases between the two germline ends. For the CDR3, the DNA is TGTGCCAGTAGGGCGGATGGTCGGGTTGCTGAAGCTTTCTTT. This encodes CASRADGRVAEAFF.

This chain links TRBV18 with TRBJ1-1; D ambiguous. Trimming left V 0 bases short and J 1 base short, with 9 bases between. Germline CDR1 and CDR2: KGHSH and LQKENI. CDR3 length equals 15 residues. The CDR3: CASSPPRVQNTEAFF. The DNA for the CDR3 is TGTGCCAGCTCACCACCGAGAGTCCAGAACACTGAAGCTTTCTTT. The full variable domain, with the rest looked up from reference TRBV18 and TRBJ1-1, is NAGVMQNPRHLVRRRGQEARLRCSPMKGHSHVYWYRQLPEEGLKFMVYLQKENIIDESGMPKERFSAEFPKEGPSILRIQQVVRGDSAAYFCASSPPRVQNTEAFFGQGTRLTVV.

This clone came up a few times. The rearrangement joins TRBV10-1 to TRBJ1-1; D is possibly TRBD1 (5 bases). Deletions cut 8 bases from V and 4 bases from J, with 14 bases between. CDR3 length: 13 amino acids. Germline CDR1 and CDR2: WNHNN and SYGVQD (reference sequence). The CDR3 sequence: CASGGTGSTEAFF. The CDR3 region has the DNA TGCGCCAGCGGGGGGACTGGGAGCACTGAAGCTTTCTTT.

Only a few counts were recorded for this clone. The J gene is TRBJ2-2, the V gene TRBV23-1; a possible D gene is TRBD1 (7 bases). TRBV23-1 is reported as an ORF; its role is uncertain. V gave up 4 bases and J gave up 4 bases, with 19 bases separating them. The CDR3 covers 17 residues. For the CDR3, the DNA is TGCGCCAGCAGTCCTGCGACAGGGAGGCGCGGCACCGGGGAGCTGTTTTTT. Residues: CASSPATGRRGTGELFF.

This sequence joins TRBV15 and TRBJ2-7, with a weak D call TRBD1 (7 bases). The CDR3 totals 18 residues. The germline V gene has CDR1 LNHNV and CDR2 YYDKDF (reference sequence). The germline V and J ends were trimmed by 0 bases and 1 base, with 19 bases remaining between them. CDR3: CATSRDPRGPGGSYEQYF. CDR3 in DNA: TGTGCCACCAGCAGAGACCCCCGCGGGCCAGGGGGGTCCTACGAGCAGTACTTC.